One and the same sample provided the 9 T cell receptor beta chains below, sequenced in a study of CD8 T cells in Susac syndrome. The RNA, about 0.45 to 1 ug, was put through reverse transcription using random hexamers. TCRdb analysed the immunoSEQ multiplex PCR reads with MiXCR anew, one entry per CDR3 protein. The sample carries under 95,000 distinct CDR3 sequences, around 94% recorded once. Sequenced: CD4+ T cells from PBMCs. Receptors originate from a human donor with Susac syndrome.

This chain connects TRBV5-4 to TRBJ2-5; D is uncertain. Germline V CDR1 and CDR2: SGHNT, YYREEE (reference sequence). The CDR3 runs to 14 residues. Trimming removed 2 bases at V and 4 bases at J, with 12 bases between. The CDR3 nucleotides read TGTGCCAGCAGCTTAAGGACGGTAGGAGAGACCCAGTACTTC. It specifies CASSLRTVGETQYF.

This chain links TRBV7-2 with TRBJ2-3, with D maybe TRBD2 (6 bases). CDR1 and CDR2 from the germline V gene are SGHTA and FQGNSA. The CDR3 has 13 amino acids. V shed 5 bases and J shed 7 bases, with 13 bases lying between them. The DNA of the CDR3 is TGTGCCAGCAGCAGCCGACTAGAGAATACGCAGTATTTT. Protein: CASSSRLENTQYF.

The chain has TRBV18 and TRBJ2-1; 10 bases align to TRBD2. Trimming removed 0 bases from V and 7 bases from J; junction bases left unmatched: 3. The germline CDR1 and CDR2 sequences are KGHSH and LQKENI. CDR3 length equals 15 residues. CDR3 nucleotides: TGTGCCAGCTCACCACCTTCGACTAGCGGGAATGAGCAGTTCTTC. Translation: CASSPPSTSGNEQFF.

The chain uses TRBV5-6 and TRBJ2-2; no firm D call. V gave up 4 bases and J gave up 4 bases, with 11 bases separating them. The CDR3 is 14 residues long. Germline V gives CDR1 SGHDT, CDR2 YYEEEE. CDR3 loop: CASSLMAATGELFF. The CDR3 DNA reads TGTGCCAGCAGCCTGATGGCAGCCACCGGGGAGCTGTTTTTT.

This clonotype was seen a few times. This chain links TRBV20-1 with TRBJ1-2; D remains unclear. Looked up from germline, CDR1 is DFQATT and CDR2 is SNEGSKA (reference sequence). The CDR3 loop spans 12 amino acids. V was shortened by 1 base and J by 4 bases, with 7 bases between the two germline ends. The CDR3 reads CSARVGSYGYTF. The CDR3 nucleotides are TGCAGTGCTAGAGTGGGCAGCTATGGCTACACCTTC.

This clonotype was picked up a small number of times. The genes are TRBV4-1 and TRBJ2-5, with 8 bases that match TRBD2. Trimming took 3 bases from V and 1 from J; bases not matched to a gene: 4. The CDR3 has 15 residues. Germline V lookup: CDR1 MGHRA, CDR2 YSYEKL. CDR3 protein: CASSQTSVLQETQYF. The CDR3 DNA is TGCGCCAGCAGCCAGACTAGCGTACTCCAAGAGACCCAGTACTTC.

The CDR3, as DNA: TGTGCCAGCAGCCTCAGCGGGGGGGCGCAGTACTTC. Translating gives CASSLSGGAQYF. This chain joins TRBV5-4 and TRBJ2-5; 10 positions agree with TRBD2. V shed 4 bases, J shed 11 bases, and the junction held 5 bases outside the gene matches. The CDR3 is 12 amino acids. Per germline, CDR1 SGHNT and CDR2 YYREEE (reference sequence).

CDR3 in amino acids: CASSLAIGRGPEETQYF. The DNA for the CDR3 is TGTGCCAGCAGCTTGGCCATCGGACGGGGACCCGAAGAGACCCAGTACTTC. The chain has TRBV11-2 and TRBJ2-5; either TRBD1 or TRBD2 may fit D (5 bases each). The V and J ends lost 3 bases and 3 bases respectively, with 20 bases between them. Germline loops: CDR1 SGHAT, CDR2 FQNNGV. The CDR3 is 17 amino acids.

The CDR3 DNA is TGTGCCAGCAGCGAGACAGGGGGGCGGTCGGCTCAGCCCCAGCATTTT. It translates to CASSETGGRSAQPQHF. The V gene is TRBV6-1, the J gene TRBJ1-5, with 9 bases lining up with TRBD1. Trimming cost V 6 bases and J 6 bases; bases outside gene matches: 12. CDR1 is MNHNS, CDR2 SASEGT, per germline. The CDR3 is 16 residues long.